This section outlines one T cell receptor beta chain sequence together with its context. Its specificity is unknown. This sample stems from a study of Ad26.COV2.S vaccination and SARS-CoV-2 variants. Whole-study context: It was the COV1001 Ad26.COV2.S trial arm that included the donor. Study-wide results and caveats: Relative to placebo recipients, vaccine recipients exhibited elevated spike-specific TCR breadth.

Profiling relied on immunoSEQ multiplex PCR, and the TCRdb table lists in-frame clones only, not all of them. Here the sample spans some 420,000 clones, approximately 90% being singletons. This CDR3 spans 18 amino acids. V shed 6 bases and J 4 bases; nucleotides not matched to a gene: 13. Germline loops: CDR1 MDHEN, CDR2 SYDVKM. Specified treatment: about 20 received Ad26.COV2.S at low or high dose, single or two shots; several received placebo; per-sample allocation not given. Repertoires come from day 63 after the first vaccine or placebo injection. The chain recombines TRBV28 with TRBJ2-6; 9 nucleotides match TRBD1. The receptor's source is a person aged 18 to 59 who received the Ad26.COV2.S COVID-19 vaccine or a placebo. Sequencing used peripheral blood, obtained in a trial of Ad26.COV2.S vaccine versus placebo. The CDR3 bases are TGTGCCAGCAGCCCTCTAGGGACAGGGCCGAGGGGGGCCAACGTCCTGACTTTC. Its protein is CASSPLGTGPRGANVLTF.